Following are 5 T cell receptor beta chains from one sample sequenced in a study of CD8 T cells in ankylosing spondylitis. A single record per CDR3 protein comes from TCRdb applying MiXCR to the 5' RACE reads. The sample has about 130,000 distinct CDR3 sequences; roughly 6.6% are singletons. Material for sequencing was blood, either unsorted or a sorted T cell fraction (not recorded which). These receptor sequences come from a male donor with ankylosing spondylitis or in good health (not recorded which).

This clonotype was seen repeatedly, ten times or more. The V call is TRBV5-1, the J call TRBJ2-7, with D possibly matching TRBD1 (7 bases). V was clipped by 0 bases and J by 6 bases, with 16 bases between them. The CDR3 has 15 amino acids. CDR1 and CDR2 (germline): SGHRS, YFSETQ. The CDR3 loop is CASSLVTGEALEQYF. For the CDR3, the DNA is TGCGCCAGCAGCTTGGTTACAGGGGAGGCCCTCGAGCAGTACTTC.

The chain is built from TRBV7-9 and TRBJ2-7, with D maybe TRBD1 (6 bases). The CDR3 is 12 residues long. Germline V CDR1 and CDR2: SEHNR, FQNEAQ (reference sequence). Trimming removed 4 bases from V and 5 bases from J, with 9 bases in between. CDR3 DNA: TGTGCCAGCAGCTCGACAGGCCACGAGCAGTACTTC. This translates into CASSSTGHEQYF.

This clonotype was seen ten or more times. Here the CDR3 DNA reads TGTGCCAGCAGCCCCTGGGGGACTTCTACCTACGAGCAGTACTTC. This codes for CASSPWGTSTYEQYF. V and J are TRBV7-2 and TRBJ2-7, with D possibly being TRBD2 (6 bases). The CDR3 length is 15 residues. Trimming pared 5 bases from V and 2 bases from J, leaving 16 bases between. Germline V gene data show CDR1 as SGHTA and CDR2 as FQGNSA.

This clonotype has at least ten counts. CDR3 sequence: CSASLGNEQFF. In DNA form, the CDR3 reads TGCAGTGCTTCATTGGGAAATGAGCAGTTCTTC. The chain carries TRBV20-1 and TRBJ2-1; D not resolved. V was pared by 5 bases and J by 7 bases, with 9 bases between. Germline CDR1 and CDR2: DFQATT and SNEGSKA (reference sequence). The CDR3 is made up of 11 amino acids.

The chain has TRBV20-1 and TRBJ2-1; D gene unclear. The CDR3 is 12 residues long. CDR1 is DFQATT and CDR2 is SNEGSKA in the germline V gene (reference sequence). V was pared by 3 bases and J by 4 bases, with 7 bases between. Here the CDR3 reads CSASQQYNEQFF. CDR3 DNA sequence: TGCAGTGCTAGCCAGCAGTACAATGAGCAGTTCTTC.